These 18 T cell receptor beta chains share one sample of origin, sequenced in a study of CD8+CD57+ T cells in acquired aplastic anemia. Profiles of TCR beta VDJ and CDR3 were generated from a genomic DNA template. TCRdb reprocessed the reads with MiXCR, giving one entry per CDR3 protein. The data show about 190,000 distinct CDR3 sequences, around 50% seen once. Specimen: sorted CD4+, CD8+, or CD8+CD57+ T cells (not recorded which) from PBMCs. The receptors were sampled from a human donor in good health, serving as a control.

The sample holds a few counts of this clonotype. The CDR3 does not end in the conserved phenylalanine or tryptophan, so this is likely a read error. The rearrangement uses TRBV12-3 or TRBV12-4 and TRBJ2-7, with D unclear. The J call may be faulty, since TRBJ2-1 better matches the DNA end. The CDR3 is 8 residues long. CDR3: CASRGQFT. Here the CDR3 DNA reads TGTGCCAGCAGGGGACAGTTCACC.

The chain employs TRBV9 and TRBJ2-1; 12 bases line up with TRBD2. Germline CDR1 is SGDLS and CDR2 is YYNGEE. Losses at the gene ends were 0 bases for V and 8 bases for J; bases not matched to a gene: 3. The CDR3 sequence is 15 residues long. The CDR3 loop reads CASSVELAGGDEQFF. The CDR3 DNA sequence: TGTGCCAGCAGCGTAGAACTAGCGGGGGGCGATGAGCAGTTCTTC.

This clonotype was observed at least ten times. V gene TRBV24-1 combines with J gene TRBJ2-1, with D perhaps assigned TRBD1 or TRBD2 (6 bases each). Germline-derived CDR1 and CDR2 are KGHDR and SFDVKD. The CDR3 sequence is 16 residues long. The V end lost 0 bases, the J end lost 2 bases, and 10 bases lay between the germline ends. CDR3 loop: CATSDLGGDTYNEQFF. CDR3 in DNA: TGTGCCACCAGTGATTTGGGCGGGGACACCTACAATGAGCAGTTCTTC.

The DNA of the CDR3 is TGTGCCAGTATTGGGGACAGGGGACATGGCTACACCTTC. Amino acid sequence: CASIGDRGHGYTF. J is TRBJ1-2 and V is TRBV19; the match to TRBD1 covers 10 bases. After removal of 7 bases from V and 6 bases from J, the junction contained 5 bases not matched to a gene. The CDR3 is 13 amino acids. Per germline, CDR1 LNHDA and CDR2 SQIVND (reference sequence).

A remark on this clonotype: This sequence may be a read error, since a much larger clone differs from it by one base. The chain carries TRBV20-1 and TRBJ2-7, with TRBD2 matching over 12 bases. The ends lost 2 bases at V and 0 bases at J; junction bases unmatched: 8. Germline CDR1 reads DFQATT; CDR2 reads SNEGSKA (reference sequence). The CDR3 totals 17 residues. CDR3 in amino acids: CSARLLAGGLISYEQYF. CDR3 in DNA: TGCAGTGCTAGATTACTAGCGGGGGGCCTTATCTCCTACGAGCAGTACTTC.

Details on this clonotype: A much larger clone differs from this one at a single base, so this may be a read error. The CDR3 ends on some other residue instead of the conserved phenylalanine or tryptophan, so this is likely a read error. The chain couples TRBV28 to TRBJ1-1; the D is unclear. Germline values: CDR1 MDHEN, CDR2 SYDVKM. Trimming shortened V by 5 bases and J by 1 base, and 8 bases separated the two germline ends. The CDR3 consists of 13 residues. The CDR3 DNA reads as TGTGCCAGCAGTAAACATCGGAACACTGAAGCTTTCTCT. This codes for CASSKHRNTEAFS.

A word on this clonotype: The CDR3 ends on some other residue instead of the conserved phenylalanine or tryptophan, so this is likely a read error. The chain carries TRBV20-1 and TRBJ1-6; D remains unclear. The CDR3 has 11 residues. Germline CDR1 is DFQATT and CDR2 is SNEGSKA (reference sequence). Trimming cost V 6 bases and J 13 bases, with 13 bases left between them. CDR3 sequence reads: CSAPLGMPLHS. CDR3 DNA sequence: TGCAGTGCCCCCCTGGGGATGCCCCTCCACTCT.

The rearrangement joins TRBV2 to TRBJ1-1; no clear D gene. The CDR3 covers 14 residues. Germline V gene data show CDR1 as SNHLY and CDR2 as FYNNEI. Trimming left V 4 bases short and J 4 bases short, with 13 bases between. The CDR3 DNA is TGTGCCAGCAGTGTGGCAGGAGCCACCACTGAAGCTTTCTTT. As protein: CASSVAGATTEAFF.

This clonotype was seen ten or more times. This sequence joins TRBV10-3 and TRBJ1-1; 9 bases match TRBD1. Germline V gene data show CDR1 as ENHRY and CDR2 as SYGVKD. The length of the CDR3 is 14 residues. Trimming at V came to 6 bases and at J to 1 base, leaving 3 bases not matched to a gene. CDR3 DNA: TGTGCCATCAGGGGGGGACAGGGGAACACTGAAGCTTTCTTT. Translating gives CAIRGGQGNTEAFF.

This chain links TRBV7-2 with TRBJ2-5; no clear D gene. The CDR3 totals 12 residues. Germline V gene sequence: CDR1 SGHTA, CDR2 FQGNSA. The germline V and J ends were trimmed by 5 bases and 0 bases, with 4 bases remaining between them. The CDR3 DNA sequence: TGTGCCAGCAGCACCTACCAAGAGACCCAGTACTTC. As protein: CASSTYQETQYF. The entire variable domain, with the rest obtained from reference TRBV7-2 and TRBJ2-5, is as follows: GAGVSQSPSNKVTEKGKDVELRCDPISGHTALYWYRQSLGQGLEFLIYFQGNSAPDKSGLPSDRFSAERTGGSVSTLTIQRTQQEDSAVYLCASSTYQETQYFGPGTRLLVL.

The chain uses TRBV28 and TRBJ2-1; 9 nucleotides align to TRBD1. Germline V gene lookup returns CDR1 MDHEN and CDR2 SYDVKM. The J segment lost 8 bases and the V segment lost 8 bases, leaving 10 bases of the junction unmatched. CDR3 length equals 14 residues. The CDR3 protein is CASLRDRVTHEQFF. CDR3 sequence (DNA): TGTGCCAGCCTACGGGACAGGGTGACCCATGAGCAGTTCTTC.

Many counts were recorded for this clonotype. The chain recombines TRBV29-1 with TRBJ1-3, with 11 bases lining up with TRBD1. There are 15 residues in the CDR3. Germline CDR1 is SQVTM and CDR2 is ANQGSEA. The V segment lost 5 bases and the J segment 4 bases; nucleotides outside the gene matches: 7. Here the CDR3 DNA reads TGCAGCGTTCGGCCCGGGACAGGGGGGGGAAACACCATATATTTT. As protein: CSVRPGTGGGNTIYF.

This chain joins TRBV10-3 and TRBJ1-5, with D possibly being TRBD1 (5 bases). The V gene's germline CDR1 is ENHRY and CDR2 SYGVKD. This CDR3 comprises 15 residues. The V end lost 3 bases, the J end lost 3 bases, and 12 bases lay between the germline ends. The CDR3 DNA follows: TGTGCCATCAGTGACCGGACGGGGGACAATCAGCCCCAGCATTTT. Translated: CAISDRTGDNQPQHF.

V is TRBV6-5 and J is TRBJ1-2, with 7 bases lining up with TRBD1. Germline CDR1 reads MNHEY; CDR2 reads SVGAGI. The CDR3 has 20 amino acids. V shed 0 bases and J 4 bases; nucleotides not matched to a gene: 20. The CDR3 loop is CASSYSGGGGYRGGLYGYTF. DNA for the CDR3: TGTGCCAGCAGTTACTCGGGGGGCGGGGGTTACAGGGGTGGCCTCTATGGCTACACCTTC.

This clonotype was recorded at least ten times. The genes are TRBV29-1 and TRBJ1-1, with D hard to call. The CDR3 totals 13 residues. V lost 4 bases to trimming and J lost 0 bases, with 9 bases between them. Germline CDR1 is SQVTM and CDR2 is ANQGSEA. The CDR3 reads CSVAPRLNTEAFF. The CDR3 DNA reads as TGCAGCGTTGCCCCGAGATTGAACACTGAAGCTTTCTTT.

Ten or more counts support this clonotype. The chain carries TRBV19 and TRBJ2-4; a possible D gene is TRBD1 (6 bases). Germline values: CDR1 LNHDA, CDR2 SQIVND (reference sequence). V lost 5 bases to trimming and J lost 6 bases, with 14 bases between them. CDR3 length: 14 amino acids. The CDR3 region is CASSSRQVGNIQYF. CDR3 bases: TGTGCCAGTAGTTCACGACAGGTCGGAAACATTCAGTACTTC.

The chain carries TRBV10-3 and TRBJ2-3; perhaps TRBD2 as D (5 bases). CDR1 is ENHRY and CDR2 is SYGVKD in the germline V gene. The V gene lost 6 bases and the J gene lost 0 bases, with 10 bases spanning the gap. The CDR3 is 14 amino acids. The CDR3 loop reads CAIRTAVSTDTQYF. In DNA form, the CDR3 reads TGTGCCATCAGAACAGCGGTTAGCACAGATACGCAGTATTTT.

This clonotype was observed many times. This chain uses TRBV6-5 with TRBJ1-1; D is uncertain. Germline CDR1 is MNHEY and CDR2 is SVGAGI. This CDR3 has 15 amino acids. V lost 0 bases and J lost 5, with 13 bases in between. Written as DNA, the CDR3 is TGTGCCAGCAGTTACTCGTCGACTATGGCTACTGAAGCTTTCTTT. Translating it yields CASSYSSTMATEAFF.